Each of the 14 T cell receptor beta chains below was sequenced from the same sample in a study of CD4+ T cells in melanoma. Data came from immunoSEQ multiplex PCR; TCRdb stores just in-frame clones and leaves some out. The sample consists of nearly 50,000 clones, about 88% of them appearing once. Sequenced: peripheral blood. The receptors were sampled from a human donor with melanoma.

CDR3 nucleotide sequence: TGTGCCAGCAGCTTAATACCGGTGGGGTTGACGAACACTGAAGCTTTCTTT. Residues: CASSLIPVGLTNTEAFF. The chain carries TRBV7-9 and TRBJ1-1; no clear D gene. The CDR3 runs 17 residues. V lost 2 bases and J lost 1, with 17 bases in between. Germline values: CDR1 SEHNR, CDR2 FQNEAQ (reference sequence).

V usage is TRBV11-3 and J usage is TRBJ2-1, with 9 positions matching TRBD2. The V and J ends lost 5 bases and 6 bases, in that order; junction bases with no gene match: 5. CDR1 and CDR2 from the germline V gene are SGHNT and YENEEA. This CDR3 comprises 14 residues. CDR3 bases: TGTGCCAGCAGCCCGGGACTAGCTTCCAATGAGCAGTTCTTC. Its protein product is CASSPGLASNEQFF.

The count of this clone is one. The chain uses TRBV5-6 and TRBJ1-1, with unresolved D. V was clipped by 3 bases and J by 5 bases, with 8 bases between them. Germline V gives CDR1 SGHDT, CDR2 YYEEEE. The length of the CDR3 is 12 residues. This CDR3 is CASSSALTEAFF. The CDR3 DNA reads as TGTGCCAGCAGCTCGGCCCTGACTGAAGCTTTCTTT.

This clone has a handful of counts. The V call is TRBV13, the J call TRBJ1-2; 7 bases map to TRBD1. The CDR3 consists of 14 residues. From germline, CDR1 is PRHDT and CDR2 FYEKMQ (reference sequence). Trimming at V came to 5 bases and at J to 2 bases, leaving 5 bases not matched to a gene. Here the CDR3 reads CASSTWTGNYGYTF. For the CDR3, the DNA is TGTGCCAGCAGCACCTGGACAGGCAACTATGGCTACACCTTC.

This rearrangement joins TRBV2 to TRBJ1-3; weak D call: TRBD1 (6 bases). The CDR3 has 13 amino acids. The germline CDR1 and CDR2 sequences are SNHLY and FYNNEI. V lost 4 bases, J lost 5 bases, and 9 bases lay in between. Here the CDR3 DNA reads TGTGCCAGCAGTGGAGACAGGCGAAACACCATATATTTT. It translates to CASSGDRRNTIYF.

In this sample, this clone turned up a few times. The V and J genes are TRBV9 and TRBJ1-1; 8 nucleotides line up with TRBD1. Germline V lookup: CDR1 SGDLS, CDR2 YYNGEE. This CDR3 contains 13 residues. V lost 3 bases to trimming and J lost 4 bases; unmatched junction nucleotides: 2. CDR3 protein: CASSATGGTEAFF. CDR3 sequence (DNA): TGTGCCAGCAGCGCTACAGGGGGCACTGAAGCTTTCTTT.

For the CDR3, the DNA is TGTGCCAGCAGTTACTCAGTGGGGGGGCGAGATTATGGCTACACCTTC. Encoded protein: CASSYSVGGRDYGYTF. V and J are TRBV6-5 and TRBJ1-2; TRBD1 might be the D (6 bases). The CDR3 has 16 amino acids. The V end was cut by 0 bases, the J end by 5 bases, with 16 bases between. Germline lookup yields CDR1 MNHEY and CDR2 SVGAGI.

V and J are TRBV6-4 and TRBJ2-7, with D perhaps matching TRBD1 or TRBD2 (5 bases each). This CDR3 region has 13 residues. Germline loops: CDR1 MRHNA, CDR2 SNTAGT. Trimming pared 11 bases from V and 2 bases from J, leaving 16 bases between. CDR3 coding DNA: TGTGCCTATACTGGGACGGCAGCCTACGAGCAGTACTTC. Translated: CAYTGTAAYEQYF.

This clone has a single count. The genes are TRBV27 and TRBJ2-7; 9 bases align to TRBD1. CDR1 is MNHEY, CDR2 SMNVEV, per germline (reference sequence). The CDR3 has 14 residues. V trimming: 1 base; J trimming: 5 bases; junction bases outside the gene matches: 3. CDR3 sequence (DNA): TGTGCCAGCAGTTTATGGGACAGGGTAAACGAGCAGTACTTC. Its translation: CASSLWDRVNEQYF.

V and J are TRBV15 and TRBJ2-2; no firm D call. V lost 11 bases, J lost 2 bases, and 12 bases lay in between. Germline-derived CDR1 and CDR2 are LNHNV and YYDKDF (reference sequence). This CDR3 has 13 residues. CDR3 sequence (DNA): TGTGCCTCCCGGGCCGTAAACACCGGGGAGCTGTTTTTT. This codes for CASRAVNTGELFF.

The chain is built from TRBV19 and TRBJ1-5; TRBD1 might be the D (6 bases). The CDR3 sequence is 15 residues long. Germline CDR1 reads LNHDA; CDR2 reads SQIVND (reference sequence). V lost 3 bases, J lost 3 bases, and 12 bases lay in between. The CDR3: CASSIGGQLNQPQHF. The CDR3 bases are TGTGCCAGTAGTATCGGAGGACAGCTCAATCAGCCCCAGCATTTT.

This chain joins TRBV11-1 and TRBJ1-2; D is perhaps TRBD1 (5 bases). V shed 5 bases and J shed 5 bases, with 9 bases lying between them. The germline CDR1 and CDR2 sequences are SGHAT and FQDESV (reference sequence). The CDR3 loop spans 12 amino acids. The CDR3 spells CASSMGPYGYTF. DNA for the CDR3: TGTGCCAGCAGCATGGGACCTTATGGCTACACCTTC. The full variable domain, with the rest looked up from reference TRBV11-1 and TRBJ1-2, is EAEVAQSPRYKITEKSQAVAFWCDPISGHATLYWYRQILGQGPELLVQFQDESVVDDSQLPKDRFSAERLKGVDSTLKIQPAELGDSAMYLCASSMGPYGYTFGSGTRLTVV.

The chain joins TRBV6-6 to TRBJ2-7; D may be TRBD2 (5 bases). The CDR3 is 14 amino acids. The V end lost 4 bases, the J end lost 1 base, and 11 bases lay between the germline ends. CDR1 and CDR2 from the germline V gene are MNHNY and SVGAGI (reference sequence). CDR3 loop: CASSFQAESYEQYF. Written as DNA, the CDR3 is TGTGCCAGCAGTTTCCAAGCGGAGTCCTACGAGCAGTACTTC.

This CDR3 reads CASSMLAGPKNIQYF. CDR3 coding DNA: TGTGCCAGTAGTATGTTAGCGGGGCCCAAAAACATTCAGTACTTC. The chain links TRBV19 to TRBJ2-4; 8 bases are a match to TRBD2. The CDR3 runs to 15 residues. From germline, CDR1 is LNHDA and CDR2 SQIVND (reference sequence). Germline trimming cut 3 bases from V and 2 bases from J; bases unmatched to any gene: 3. Together with reference TRBV19 and TRBJ2-4, the CDR3 gives the full variable domain: DGGITQSPKYLFRKEGQNVTLSCEQNLNHDAMYWYRQDPGQGLRLIYYSQIVNDFQKGDIAEGYSVSREKKESFPLTVTSAQKNPTAFYLCASSMLAGPKNIQYFGAGTRLSVL.